Here is one T cell receptor beta chain with its context. The clone's antigen remains unknown. No qualities accompany the bases; no much larger clone lies one base away. Genomic DNA from CD8+ cells was used for TCRbeta sequencing, which was performed according to the manufacturer's instructions. A genomics technology centre in Finland performed the TCRbeta sequencing with the immunoSEQ assay. In the original analysis: Clonotype tables produced by the immunoSEQ preprocessing pipeline were converted into VDJtools format, and non-productive clonotypes were filtered out. Samples below 10,000 reads were excluded and the rest subsampled to 10,000 reads; most of the eight CND-RA samples passed. The VDJtools CalcDiversityStats function was applied to data subsampled to 10,000 reads to calculate Shannon-Wiener, Simpson and clonality indices. Non-singleton TCRbeta clonotypes were hard-matched, with no mismatches allowed, against VDJdb to infer antigen specificity. CDR3 sequences differing by one amino acid (Hamming distance 1) were grouped into clusters with potentially shared antigen targets. After each group was resampled to six samples, one-sided Fisher's exact tests checked public clonotypes for group enrichment, with the whole procedure repeated ten times. Imported from immuneACCESS, the table was reduced by TCRdb to in-frame sequences with V and J called. These copies leave out some clones; in studies compared against another copy, an unresolved V gene accounts for under half, and the cause of the remainder is not known. V and J calls and clone size are given by that table; D and trimming were obtained from the DNA. This sample gives about 13,000 clones in total; roughly 80% of them show up just once. Jointly, the top ten make up about a quarter of the sample.

V is shortened by 5 bases, J by 1 base, and the region joining them spans 9 bases. The CDR3 starts with the cysteine, ends with the phenylalanine, and has 13 residues. The DNA shown is the 39-base CDR3, in frame from base 1. CDR1 SGHRS and CDR2 YFSETQ are derived from the germline V gene. These data come from a study of CD8 T cells in seronegative destructive rheumatoid arthritis (TCRdb year 2020). Context from the whole study: Seven of the eight CND-RA patients were receiving biological drugs at sampling. Peripheral CD8+ TCRbeta repertoires were compared between CCP-negative destructive rheumatoid arthritis (CND-RA) patients and newly diagnosed seropositive RA, seronegative RA and healthy controls. The seropositive RA, seronegative RA and healthy control comparison cohorts were obtained from an earlier published TCRbeta dataset rather than being newly sequenced.

What the authors observed across the whole study: CND-RA patients appeared to carry a distinct set of enriched public clonotypes, which the authors read as support for a separate disease subset. The study acknowledged the small size of the CND-RA cohort as a limitation. CND-RA repertoires showed more CMV-reactive and fewer influenza A-reactive CD8+ TCRbeta sequences than controls and other RA subtypes. With age adjusted for, CD8+ TCRbeta repertoires in CND-RA patients appeared less diverse and more clonal than repertoires in other RA subtypes. Because diagnostic samples were lacking, the TCR repertoire differences may partly reflect years of poor disease control rather than having been present at onset. Across the 117,399 clonotypes tested, no public clonotype enrichment remained significant after Benjamini-Hochberg correction.

CND-RA patients tested negative on the clinical CCP2 antibody test, and even with active therapy their joint destruction kept progressing. All CND-RA patients were characterized by typical joint destruction in wrists and ankles and by failure of conventional anti-rheumatic therapy. Sampling of CND-RA patients was performed not at diagnosis but after long disease histories, which spanned decades in several cases. About 55 millilitres of EDTA-anticoagulated peripheral blood were collected from each patient. Ficoll-Paque PLUS density gradient separation was used to isolate peripheral blood mononuclear cells. Using AutoMACS magnetic bead positive selection, CD8+ cells were isolated from either fresh or cryopreserved PBMCs, and flow cytometry was used to check purity. Genomic DNA was extracted using Nucleospin Tissue or Tissue XS kits and then quantified on a Qubit 2.0 fluorometer.

Sequenced sample: CD8+ T cells from blood. The clonotype comes from a woman between 30 and 55 years old with seronegative destructive rheumatoid arthritis. In this chain, TRBV5-1 is recombined with TRBJ1-1, with an unclear D gene assignment. The CDR3 is CASSGRENTEAFF. The DNA sequence is TGCGCCAGCAGTGGGAGGGAGAACACTGAAGCTTTCTTT. With the rest looked up from the reference TRBV5-1 and TRBJ1-1 genes rather than sequenced, the full variable domain is KAGVTQTPRYLIKTRGQQVTLSCSPISGHRSVSWYQQTPGQGLQFLFEYFSETQRNKGNFPGRFSGRQFSNSRSEMNVSTLELGDSALYLCASSGRENTEAFFGQGTRLTVV.